This T cell receptor beta chain was recorded in a study of cytomegalovirus exposure and HLA in healthy donors. This CDR3 is built from 13 residues. Trimming removed 5 bases at V and 2 bases at J, with 9 bases between. CDR1 is SEHNR, CDR2 FQNEAQ, per germline (reference sequence). PCR used 60 Vbeta primers and 13 Jbeta primers. The table came from immunoSEQ multiplex PCR; TCRdb's copy has only in-frame clones and leaves some out. The sample has 150,000 to 200,000 clones, around four fifths seen once; the top ten hold 0.95% to 1.5%. The specimen sequenced was PBMCs. This sequence joins TRBV7-9 and TRBJ1-1; the D is unclear. This clonotype originated in a boy aged 2 to 10 in good health and CMV-seronegative. CDR3 sequence: CASSPRGNTEAFF. DNA for the CDR3: TGTGCCAGCAGCCCCCGGGGTAACACTGAAGCTTTCTTT.